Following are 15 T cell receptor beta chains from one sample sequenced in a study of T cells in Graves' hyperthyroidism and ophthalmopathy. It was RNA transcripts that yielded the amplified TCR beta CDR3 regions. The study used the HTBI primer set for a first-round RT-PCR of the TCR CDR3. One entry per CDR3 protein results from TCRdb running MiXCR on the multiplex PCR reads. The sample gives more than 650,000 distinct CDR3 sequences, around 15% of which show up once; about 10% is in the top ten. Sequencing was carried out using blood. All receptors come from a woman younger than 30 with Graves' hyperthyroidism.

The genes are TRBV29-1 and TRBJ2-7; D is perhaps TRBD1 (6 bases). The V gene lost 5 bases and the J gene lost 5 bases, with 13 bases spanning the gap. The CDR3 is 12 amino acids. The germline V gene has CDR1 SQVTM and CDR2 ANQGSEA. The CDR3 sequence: CSVLRGPNEQYF. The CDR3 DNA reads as TGCAGCGTTCTCAGGGGACCAAACGAGCAGTACTTC.

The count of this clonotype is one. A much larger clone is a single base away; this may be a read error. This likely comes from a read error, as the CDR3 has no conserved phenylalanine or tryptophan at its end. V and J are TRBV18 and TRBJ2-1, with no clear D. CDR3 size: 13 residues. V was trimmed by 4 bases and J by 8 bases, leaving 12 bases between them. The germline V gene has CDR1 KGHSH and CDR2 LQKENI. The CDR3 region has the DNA TGTGCCAGCTCACTGCAGCCAGGCGATGAGCAGTTCGTC. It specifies CASSLQPGDEQFV.

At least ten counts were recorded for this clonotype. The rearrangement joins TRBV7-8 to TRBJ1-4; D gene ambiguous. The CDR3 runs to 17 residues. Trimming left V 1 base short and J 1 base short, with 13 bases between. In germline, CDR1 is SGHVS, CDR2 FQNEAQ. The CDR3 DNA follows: TGTGCCAGCAGCTTAGTTCCTTCGGCAGGAACTAATGAAAAACTGTTTTTT. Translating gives CASSLVPSAGTNEKLFF.

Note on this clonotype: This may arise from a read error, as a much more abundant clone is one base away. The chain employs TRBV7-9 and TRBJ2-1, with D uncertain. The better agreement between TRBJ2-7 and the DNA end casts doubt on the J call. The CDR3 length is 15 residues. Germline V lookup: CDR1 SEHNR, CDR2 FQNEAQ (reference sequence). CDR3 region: CASSPSGPFRNEQYF. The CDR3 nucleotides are TGTGCCAGCAGCCCATCGGGCCCATTCCGCAATGAGCAGTACTTC.

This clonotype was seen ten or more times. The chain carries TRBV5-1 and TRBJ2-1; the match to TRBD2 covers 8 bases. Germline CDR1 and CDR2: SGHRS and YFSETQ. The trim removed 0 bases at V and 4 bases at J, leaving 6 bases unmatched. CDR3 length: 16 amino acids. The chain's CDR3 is CASSLATTSGYNEQFF. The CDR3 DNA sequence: TGCGCCAGCAGCTTGGCCACAACTAGCGGATACAATGAGCAGTTCTTC.

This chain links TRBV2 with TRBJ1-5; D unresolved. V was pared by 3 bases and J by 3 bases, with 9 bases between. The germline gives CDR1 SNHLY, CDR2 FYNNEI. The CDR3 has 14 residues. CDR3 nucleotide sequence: TGTGCCAGCAGTGAGGGGTGGGACAATCAGCCCCAGCATTTT. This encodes CASSEGWDNQPQHF.

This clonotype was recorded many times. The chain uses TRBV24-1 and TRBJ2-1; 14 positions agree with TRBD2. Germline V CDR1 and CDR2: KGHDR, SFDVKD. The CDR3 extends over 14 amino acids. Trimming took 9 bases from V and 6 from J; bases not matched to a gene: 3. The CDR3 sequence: CATEGTSGSNEQFF. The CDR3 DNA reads TGTGCCACCGAAGGGACTAGCGGGAGCAATGAGCAGTTCTTC.

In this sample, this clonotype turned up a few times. CDR3 nucleotide sequence: TGTGCCACCAGCAGAGTCGTCGGGTCCTCCTACGAGCAGTACTTC. This gives the protein CATSRVVGSSYEQYF. The chain combines TRBV15 with TRBJ2-7; D not certain. The CDR3 sequence is 15 residues long. The germline CDR1 and CDR2 sequences are LNHNV and YYDKDF (reference sequence). The germline V and J ends were trimmed by 1 base and 0 bases, with 10 bases remaining between them.

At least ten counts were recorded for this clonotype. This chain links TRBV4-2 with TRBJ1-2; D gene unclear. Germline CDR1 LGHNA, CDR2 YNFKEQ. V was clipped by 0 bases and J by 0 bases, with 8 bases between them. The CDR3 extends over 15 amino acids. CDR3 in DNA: TGTGCCAGCAGCCAAGAGACGGTAGCTAACTATGGCTACACCTTC. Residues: CASSQETVANYGYTF.

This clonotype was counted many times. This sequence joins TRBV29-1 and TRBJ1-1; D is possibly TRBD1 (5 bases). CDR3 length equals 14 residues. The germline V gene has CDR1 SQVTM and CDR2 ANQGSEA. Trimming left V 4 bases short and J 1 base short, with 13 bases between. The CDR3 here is CSVAGQRGNTEAFF. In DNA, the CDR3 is TGCAGCGTTGCCGGGCAGAGGGGGAACACTGAAGCTTTCTTT. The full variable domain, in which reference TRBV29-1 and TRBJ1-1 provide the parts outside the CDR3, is SAVISQKPSRDICQRGTSLTIQCQVDSQVTMMFWYRQQPGQSLTLIATANQGSEATYESGFVIDKFPISRPNLTFSTLTVSNMSPEDSSIYLCSVAGQRGNTEAFFGQGTRLTVV.

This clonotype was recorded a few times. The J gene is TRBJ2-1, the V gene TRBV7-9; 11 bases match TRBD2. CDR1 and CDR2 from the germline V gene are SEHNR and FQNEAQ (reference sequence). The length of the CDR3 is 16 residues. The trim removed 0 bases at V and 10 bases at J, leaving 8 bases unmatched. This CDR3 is CASSLAGLAGGKEQFF. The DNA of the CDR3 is TGTGCCAGCAGCTTAGCTGGCCTAGCGGGAGGAAAGGAGCAGTTCTTC.

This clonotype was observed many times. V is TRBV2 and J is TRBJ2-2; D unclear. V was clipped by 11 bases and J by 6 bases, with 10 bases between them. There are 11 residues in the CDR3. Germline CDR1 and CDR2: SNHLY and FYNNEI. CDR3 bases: TGTGCCGTATTCTCCGCCGGGGAGCTGTTTTTT. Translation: CAVFSAGELFF.

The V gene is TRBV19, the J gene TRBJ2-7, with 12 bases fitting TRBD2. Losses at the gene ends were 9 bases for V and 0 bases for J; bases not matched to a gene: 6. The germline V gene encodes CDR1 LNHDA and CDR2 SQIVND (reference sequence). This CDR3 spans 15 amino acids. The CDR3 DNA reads TGTGCCAGCCGACTAGCGGGAGTGGGCTCCTACGAGCAGTACTTC. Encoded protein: CASRLAGVGSYEQYF.

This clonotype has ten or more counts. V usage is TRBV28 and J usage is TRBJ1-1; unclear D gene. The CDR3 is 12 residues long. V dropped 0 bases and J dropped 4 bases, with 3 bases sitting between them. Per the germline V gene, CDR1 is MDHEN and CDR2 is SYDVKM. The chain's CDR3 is CASSLWSTEAFF. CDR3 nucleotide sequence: TGTGCCAGCAGTTTATGGTCCACTGAAGCTTTCTTT.

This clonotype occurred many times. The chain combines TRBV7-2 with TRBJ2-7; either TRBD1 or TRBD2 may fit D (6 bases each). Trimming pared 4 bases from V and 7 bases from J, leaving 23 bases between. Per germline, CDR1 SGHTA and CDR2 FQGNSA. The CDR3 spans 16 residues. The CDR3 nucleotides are TGTGCCAGCAGCTGGAGCGCAACAGGGTCGGCGGGGGAGCAGTACTTC. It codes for CASSWSATGSAGEQYF.